What follows are 25 T cell receptor beta chains derived from one specimen sequenced in a study of cytomegalovirus exposure and HLA in healthy donors. Libraries were prepared by immunoSEQ multiplex PCR; TCRdb keeps only in-frame clonotypes and omits some of them. The data hold 50,000 to 65,000 clones, with about 96% observed a single time. Sample: PBMCs. The receptors derive from a woman in her late teens or twenties in good health and CMV-seronegative.

The chain uses TRBV5-6 and TRBJ1-2; no clear D. The V gene's germline CDR1 is SGHDT and CDR2 YYEEEE. The length of the CDR3 is 14 residues. The V gene lost 0 bases and the J gene lost 3 bases, with 9 bases spanning the gap. CDR3 bases: TGTGCCAGCAGCTTGGGTGAGGGATACTATGGCTACACCTTC. This translates into CASSLGEGYYGYTF.

The gene calls are TRBV28 and TRBJ1-4; D gene uncertain. The ends were cut back, 5 bases at V and 5 bases at J, with 9 bases in the middle. The CDR3 is 13 amino acids. CDR1 MDHEN and CDR2 SYDVKM come from the germline V gene. Written as DNA, the CDR3 is TGTGCCAGCAGTCCGGGGTACAATGAAAAACTGTTTTTT. This translates into CASSPGYNEKLFF.

The rearrangement joins TRBV7-9 to TRBJ2-1; 7 bases fit TRBD2. This CDR3 is 16 amino acids long. Germline CDR1 SEHNR, CDR2 FQNEAQ (reference sequence). J was trimmed by 4 bases and V by 3 bases; bases with no gene match: 9. The CDR3 DNA is TGTGCCAGCAGCTTGGGTGCGGGAGTAGGTTACAATGAGCAGTTCTTC. It is translated as CASSLGAGVGYNEQFF.

The chain joins TRBV2 to TRBJ2-4; 7 bases align to TRBD1. The germline CDR1 and CDR2 sequences are SNHLY and FYNNEI. V shed 6 bases and J 15 bases; nucleotides not matched to a gene: 11. The CDR3 extends over 12 amino acids. In nucleotides, the CDR3 is TGTGCCAGCAGGGGAGAGGGGGCGATGGTGTACTTC. The encoded protein is CASRGEGAMVYF.

This chain uses TRBV28 with TRBJ1-3; tentative D call: TRBD1 (5 bases). This CDR3 contains 13 residues. The germline V gene encodes CDR1 MDHEN and CDR2 SYDVKM. Trimming pared 5 bases from V and 4 bases from J, leaving 9 bases between. CDR3 protein: CASSDHRGNTIYF. The CDR3 DNA reads TGTGCCAGCAGTGACCACAGGGGAAACACCATATATTTT.

The genes are TRBV6-1 and TRBJ2-5; 8 bases align to TRBD2. The CDR3 has 15 residues. Trimming took 6 bases from V and 5 from J; bases not matched to a gene: 11. The germline gives CDR1 MNHNS, CDR2 SASEGT. The CDR3: CASSPRTGGDETQYF. DNA for the CDR3: TGTGCCAGCAGCCCCAGGACGGGAGGGGATGAGACCCAGTACTTC.

Only one count was recorded for this clone. The chain couples TRBV5-4 to TRBJ2-7; TRBD1 is a possible D gene (5 bases). Germline-derived CDR1 and CDR2 are SGHNT and YYREEE (reference sequence). V was shortened by 1 base and J by 2 bases, with 13 bases between the two germline ends. The CDR3 loop spans 15 amino acids. CDR3: CASSLRQGPTYEQYF. In DNA, the CDR3 is TGTGCCAGCAGCTTGCGGCAGGGCCCTACCTACGAGCAGTACTTC.

This clone came up once. V gene TRBV2 combines with J gene TRBJ2-1; 10 bases agree with TRBD2. This CDR3 region has 14 residues. Trimming took 2 bases from V and 9 from J; bases not matched to a gene: 4. CDR1 is SNHLY and CDR2 is FYNNEI in the germline V gene. CDR3 residues: CASSERASGGEQFF. Written as DNA, the CDR3 is TGTGCCAGCAGTGAACGGGCTAGCGGGGGTGAGCAGTTCTTC.

The chain carries TRBV20-1 and TRBJ2-5; TRBD2 might be the D (5 bases). Trimming took off 6 bases at V and 5 bases at J, with 10 bases between the two ends. This CDR3 contains 11 residues. The germline gives CDR1 DFQATT, CDR2 SNEGSKA (reference sequence). DNA of the CDR3: TGCAGTGCAAGACCGGGGGAGACCCAGTACTTC. Encoded protein: CSARPGETQYF.

The genes are TRBV2 and TRBJ1-4; 8 bases map to TRBD1. Per the germline V gene, CDR1 is SNHLY and CDR2 is FYNNEI. CDR3 length: 15 amino acids. The ends lost 4 bases at V and 3 bases at J; junction bases unmatched: 4. CDR3 protein: CASSGGQGANEKLFF. The CDR3 coding sequence is TGTGCCAGCAGTGGCGGACAGGGAGCTAATGAAAAACTGTTTTTT. Looking up the rest from reference TRBV2 and TRBJ1-4 gives the full variable domain: EPEVTQTPSHQVTQMGQEVILRCVPISNHLYFYWYRQILGQKVEFLVSFYNNEISEKSEIFDDQFSVERPDGSNFTLKIRSTKLEDSAMYFCASSGGQGANEKLFFGSGTQLSVL.

The chain carries TRBV27 and TRBJ1-5; D unresolved. The CDR3 contains 15 residues. V gave up 1 base and J gave up 1 base, with 8 bases separating them. In germline, CDR1 is MNHEY, CDR2 SMNVEV (reference sequence). The CDR3 nucleotides are TGTGCCAGCAGTTTATTTCCGCAGAGCAATCAGCCCCAGCATTTT. Its translation: CASSLFPQSNQPQHF.

This clone was seen a single time. V and J are TRBV21-1 and TRBJ1-1. TRBV21-1 is a documented pseudogene. This CDR3 has 15 amino acids. This CDR3 reads CASTSGRASNTEAFF. The CDR3 DNA sequence: TGTGCCAGCACCAGCGGCCGTGCGTCGAACACTGAAGCTTTCTTT.

CDR3 sequence reads: CASSSGTGYSEQYF. Here the CDR3 DNA reads TGTGCCAGCTCATCCGGGACAGGGTACAGCGAGCAGTACTTC. The chain has TRBV18 and TRBJ2-7, with 9 positions matching TRBD1. This CDR3 is 14 amino acids long. Trimming removed 5 bases from V and 6 bases from J; junction bases left unmatched: 8. CDR1 is KGHSH, CDR2 LQKENI, per germline.

This chain connects TRBV4-3 to TRBJ2-7; 7 nucleotides agree with TRBD1. This CDR3 has 13 amino acids. With V trimmed by 0 bases and J by 6 bases, 2 bases remained unmatched. Per the germline V gene, CDR1 is LGHNA and CDR2 is YSLEER. Here the CDR3 reads CASSQDPGGEQYF. DNA of the CDR3: TGCGCCAGCAGCCAAGATCCAGGGGGCGAGCAGTACTTC.

The J gene is TRBJ2-1, the V gene TRBV4-3, with 7 bases identical to TRBD2. Trimming took 3 bases from V and 9 from J; bases not matched to a gene: 11. CDR3 length equals 15 residues. Germline lookup yields CDR1 LGHNA and CDR2 YSLEER. The CDR3 region has the DNA TGCGCCAGCAGCCAGCAGTCCGACCCGGGAGGTGAGCAGTTCTTC. Encoded protein: CASSQQSDPGGEQFF.

This chain uses TRBV6-6 with TRBJ1-2; D possibly corresponds to TRBD1 (6 bases). This CDR3 is 16 amino acids long. Germline CDR1 is MNHNY and CDR2 is SVGAGI (reference sequence). Deletions cut 1 base from V and 2 bases from J, with 14 bases between. CDR3 coding DNA: TGTGCCAGCAGTTACTTTGCCGCAGGGGTCAACTATGGCTACACCTTC. Translating gives CASSYFAAGVNYGYTF.

The CDR3 coding sequence is TGCAGTGCTAGATCAGACTACGAGCAGTACTTC. This gives the protein CSARSDYEQYF. The chain links TRBV20-1 to TRBJ2-7, with D unresolved. Trimming removed 2 bases from V and 3 bases from J, with 5 bases in between. The germline gives CDR1 DFQATT, CDR2 SNEGSKA (reference sequence). This CDR3 spans 11 amino acids.

The chain employs TRBV27 and TRBJ2-1, with D tentatively TRBD1 (6 bases). V dropped 6 bases and J dropped 15 bases, with 21 bases sitting between them. The germline V gene has CDR1 MNHEY and CDR2 SMNVEV (reference sequence). The CDR3 loop spans 13 amino acids. The CDR3 coding sequence is TGTGCCAGCAGCCTTGGGCCCTACAGGGTACCGTTCTTC. Residues: CASSLGPYRVPFF.

This chain joins TRBV7-8 and TRBJ1-1; the match to TRBD1 covers 8 bases. Germline loops: CDR1 SGHVS, CDR2 FQNEAQ. The CDR3 length is 15 residues. Trimming at V came to 5 bases and at J to 5 bases, leaving 10 bases not matched to a gene. The CDR3 spells CASSTRQGWETEAFF. CDR3 coding DNA: TGTGCCAGCAGCACCAGACAGGGGTGGGAGACTGAAGCTTTCTTT. Filled out from reference TRBV7-8 and TRBJ1-1, the complete variable domain reads GAGVSQSPRYKVAKRGQDVALRCDPISGHVSLFWYQQALGQGPEFLTYFQNEAQLDKSGLPSDRFFAERPEGSVSTLKIQRTQQEDSAVYLCASSTRQGWETEAFFGQGTRLTVV.

The chain recombines TRBV7-9 with TRBJ2-3, with TRBD1 matching 11 bases. CDR3 length: 16 amino acids. V dropped 4 bases and J dropped 2; count of bases not matched to a gene: 5. Per germline, CDR1 SEHNR and CDR2 FQNEAQ (reference sequence). CDR3 sequence reads: CASSSGQGASTDTQYF. The CDR3 DNA follows: TGTGCCAGCAGCTCTGGACAGGGGGCCTCCACAGATACGCAGTATTTT.

This rearrangement joins TRBV10-3 to TRBJ2-6; TRBD2 matches at 7 bases. CDR3 size: 16 residues. The junction had 3 bases not matched to a gene; V was cut back by 0 bases and J by 4 bases. Germline CDR1 ENHRY, CDR2 SYGVKD. The CDR3 here is CAISESGGAGANVLTF. The DNA of the CDR3 is TGTGCCATCAGTGAGTCGGGAGGGGCCGGGGCCAACGTCCTGACTTTC.

The CDR3 sequence is CASSLPSGALNTGELFF. The CDR3 DNA follows: TGTGCCAGCAGCTTACCCAGCGGGGCGCTGAACACCGGGGAGCTGTTTTTT. The rearrangement joins TRBV5-8 to TRBJ2-2; TRBD2 matches at 7 bases. Germline values: CDR1 SGHTS, CDR2 YDEGEE. This CDR3 has 17 amino acids. After removal of 2 bases from V and 1 base from J, the junction contained 8 bases not matched to a gene.

This chain links TRBV9 with TRBJ2-1; tentative D call: TRBD2 (6 bases). The germline V gene has CDR1 SGDLS and CDR2 YYNGEE. Trimming took 4 bases from V and 5 from J, leaving 28 bases between them. This CDR3 has 19 residues. The CDR3 here is CASSPVGGFGAGENNEQFF. Written as DNA, the CDR3 is TGTGCCAGCAGCCCAGTAGGAGGTTTCGGAGCGGGTGAAAACAATGAGCAGTTCTTC.

The CDR3 sequence is CASSQSGWGPTDTQYF. CDR3 sequence (DNA): TGTGCCAGCAGCCAGTCGGGGTGGGGGCCCACAGATACGCAGTATTTT. The J gene is TRBJ2-3, the V gene TRBV7-2, with a tentative D call TRBD1 (6 bases). V dropped 5 bases and J dropped 2 bases, with 17 bases sitting between them. The CDR3 contains 16 residues. Germline CDR1 SGHTA, CDR2 FQGNSA.

The rearrangement links TRBV6-5 to TRBJ2-7; a possible D gene is TRBD2 (5 bases). The CDR3 totals 14 residues. Germline loops: CDR1 MNHEY, CDR2 SVGAGI. With 6 bases removed from V and 0 bases from J, the gap between germline ends came to 12 bases. The CDR3 is CASRTSGISYEQYF. The CDR3 DNA follows: TGTGCCAGCAGGACGTCCGGGATCTCCTACGAGCAGTACTTC.